A selection of T cell receptor beta chains follows, all from one sample in a study of T cell changes during pregnancy in multiple sclerosis. Libraries were prepared by immunoSEQ multiplex PCR; TCRdb keeps only in-frame clonotypes and omits some of them. The sample has about 55,000 clones; around 89% are singletons. Sample: CD4+ T cells from peripheral blood mononuclear cells, taken in the first trimester of pregnancy. These receptors all come from a female donor with multiple sclerosis, enrolled in a pregnancy study. Both conserved end residues are part of each CDR3. D genes are given only for firm matches. Clone size is stated in some rows and not others, as once, few, many or a class when expanded.

v_call	d_call	clone_size	j_call	cdr3_aa	cdr3_nt
TRBV7-2	NA	NA	TRBJ2-3	CASSLGGPTQYF	TGTGCCAGCAGCTTAGGGGGCCCTACGCAGTATTTT
TRBV9	TRBD2	few	TRBJ2-1	CASSVSGRVHEQFF	TGTGCCAGCAGCGTTAGCGGGAGGGTCCATGAGCAGTTCTTC
TRBV30	TRBD1	NA	TRBJ2-7	CAWSVGTGRPAYEQYF	TGTGCCTGGAGTGTTGGGACAGGGAGACCCGCCTACGAGCAGTACTTC
TRBV9	NA	NA	TRBJ1-1	CASSVWRGCRPGVTEAFF	TGTGCCAGCAGCGTATGGAGGGGTTGCCGGCCCGGGGTCACTGAAGCTTTCTTT
TRBV7-2	NA	NA	TRBJ2-7	CASSREGGSEQYF	TGTGCCAGCAGCCGCGAGGGGGGGAGCGAGCAGTACTTC
TRBV28	TRBD1	NA	TRBJ2-7	CASTTPGTGGYEQYF	TGTGCCAGCACCACCCCCGGGACAGGGGGCTACGAGCAGTACTTC
TRBV7-9	TRBD1	NA	TRBJ1-2	CASSLGVGRQGNYGYTF	TGTGCCAGCAGCTTAGGGGTTGGGAGACAGGGGAACTATGGCTACACCTTC
TRBV19	NA	NA	TRBJ2-4	CATQGGTKNIQYF	TGTGCCACCCAAGGGGGAACCAAAAACATTCAGTACTTC
TRBV18	TRBD1	NA	TRBJ1-4	CASSPKGQPNEKLFF	TGTGCCAGCTCACCAAAGGGACAGCCTAATGAAAAACTGTTTTTT
TRBV28	TRBD1	NA	TRBJ1-5	CASSWGTGQGYQPQHF	TGTGCCAGCAGCTGGGGGACGGGACAGGGTTATCAGCCCCAGCATTTT
TRBV5-1	TRBD2	NA	TRBJ2-1	CASSSLAGGPNEQFF	TGCGCCAGCAGCTCGCTAGCGGGAGGGCCAAATGAGCAGTTCTTC
TRBV12-1	NA	NA	TRBJ2-5	CASSFQGRQETQYF	TGTGCCAGCAGCTTCCAGGGTAGGCAAGAGACCCAGTACTTC
TRBV5-6	TRBD1	NA	TRBJ2-7	CASRKGGQGNYEQYF	TGTGCCAGCAGAAAAGGAGGACAGGGAAACTACGAGCAGTACTTC
TRBV13	TRBD2	NA	TRBJ2-7	CASSWTSGGSYEQYF	TGTGCCAGCAGCTGGACTAGCGGGGGTTCCTACGAGCAGTACTTC
TRBV19	TRBD2	NA	TRBJ2-5	CASSPGGKQETQYF	TGTGCCAGTAGTCCGGGGGGAAAGCAAGAGACCCAGTACTTC
TRBV19	TRBD1	few	TRBJ1-1	CASRDRGVTEAFF	TGTGCCAGTAGAGACAGGGGAGTTACTGAAGCTTTCTTT
TRBV15	NA	NA	TRBJ1-3	CATSRLRVGSHIYF	TGTGCCACCAGCAGACTCCGCGTGGGCTCTCACATATATTTT
TRBV2	NA	once	TRBJ1-2	CASSVSPYPLREDYGYTF	TGTGCCAGCAGTGTCTCGCCCTACCCTCTCAGGGAAGACTATGGCTACACCTTC
TRBV18	NA	NA	TRBJ2-4	CASSSGSENIQYF	TGTGCCAGCTCATCGGGGAGTGAGAACATTCAGTACTTC
TRBV7-9	NA	NA	TRBJ2-4	CASSLALAKNIQYF	TGTGCCAGCAGCTTGGCCTTAGCCAAAAACATTCAGTACTTC
TRBV7-6	TRBD1	NA	TRBJ2-5	CASSFSAGTVQETQYF	TGTGCCAGCAGCTTTTCGGCCGGGACAGTGCAAGAGACCCAGTACTTC
TRBV9	NA	NA	TRBJ1-1	CASSPAWGGEKAFF	TGTGCCAGCAGCCCCGCTTGGGGAGGTGAGAAAGCTTTCTTT
TRBV9	TRBD1	NA	TRBJ1-4	CASGQGRNEKLFF	TGTGCCAGTGGACAGGGACGGAATGAAAAACTGTTTTTT
TRBV4-3	TRBD2	once	TRBJ2-2	CASSQVVAGATNTGELFF	TGCGCCAGCAGCCAAGTGGTAGCGGGGGCTACGAACACCGGGGAGCTGTTTTTT
TRBV7-9	NA	once	TRBJ2-2	CASSPPGAGTNTGELFF	TGTGCCAGCAGCCCCCCTGGGGCGGGGACGAACACCGGGGAGCTGTTTTTT
TRBV7-2	NA	NA	TRBJ2-7	CASSRGPSEDEQYF	TGTGCCAGCAGCCGCGGGCCGTCGGAGGACGAGCAGTACTTC
TRBV4-1	TRBD2	NA	TRBJ2-3	CASSPGGSGAPTDTQYF	TGCGCCAGCAGCCCCGGGGGTAGCGGGGCACCCACAGATACGCAGTATTTT
TRBV14	TRBD2	NA	TRBJ2-3	CASSRTSGAFTDTQYF	TGTGCCAGCAGCCGAACTAGCGGGGCATTCACAGATACGCAGTATTTT
TRBV11-2	NA	NA	TRBJ1-1	CASSSLRGEKSEAFF	TGTGCCAGCAGCTCGCTCCGGGGAGAAAAATCTGAAGCTTTCTTT
TRBV29-1	NA	NA	TRBJ2-3	CSQSIYSLGTDTQYF	TGCAGTCAAAGCATTTACTCACTAGGCACAGATACGCAGTATTTT
TRBV6-5	TRBD1	NA	TRBJ1-6	CASSYRQGIYSPLHF	TGTGCCAGCAGTTACCGACAGGGAATTTATTCACCCCTCCACTTT
TRBV27	TRBD1	NA	TRBJ1-2	CASSPLTGVYGYTF	TGTGCCAGCAGTCCACTTACAGGGGTCTATGGCTACACCTTC
TRBV18	NA	NA	TRBJ2-5	CASSPPSRETQYF	TGTGCCAGCTCACCACCTAGCCGAGAGACCCAGTACTTC
TRBV30	NA	NA	TRBJ1-5	CAWSRTGSGQPQHF	TGTGCCTGGAGTCGTACAGGGTCGGGGCAGCCCCAGCATTTT
TRBV7-6	NA	NA	TRBJ2-7	CASSLDTGGWNEQYF	TGTGCCAGCAGCTTAGATACGGGGGGCTGGAACGAGCAGTACTTC
TRBV29-1	NA	NA	TRBJ2-3	CSVATGPTTDTQYF	TGCAGCGTTGCCACAGGGCCGACGACAGATACGCAGTATTTT
TRBV18	TRBD1	few	TRBJ1-3	CASSRRGQDSGNTIYF	TGTGCCAGCTCACGTAGGGGACAGGACTCTGGAAACACCATATATTTT
TRBV7-3	TRBD2	NA	TRBJ2-5	CASSYRAGAQETQYF	TGTGCCAGCAGCTATAGAGCGGGAGCCCAAGAGACCCAGTACTTC